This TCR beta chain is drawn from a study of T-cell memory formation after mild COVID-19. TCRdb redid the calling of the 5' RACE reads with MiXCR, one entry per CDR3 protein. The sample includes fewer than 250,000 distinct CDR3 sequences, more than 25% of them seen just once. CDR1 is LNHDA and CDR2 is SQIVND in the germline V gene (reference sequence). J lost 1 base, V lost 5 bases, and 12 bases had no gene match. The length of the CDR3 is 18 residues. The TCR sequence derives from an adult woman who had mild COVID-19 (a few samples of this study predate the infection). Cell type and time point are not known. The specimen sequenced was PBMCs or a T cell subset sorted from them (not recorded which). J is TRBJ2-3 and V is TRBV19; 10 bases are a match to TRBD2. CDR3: CASSRLAGVGRGTDTQYF. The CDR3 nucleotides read TGTGCCAGTAGTCGGCTAGCGGGAGTCGGGAGGGGCACAGATACGCAGTATTTT.